The 28 T cell receptor beta chains listed next were all sequenced from one sample in a study of monozygotic twins with inflammatory bowel disease. Reanalyzing the 5' RACE reads, TCRdb keeps one entry per CDR3 protein, without DNA. This table lists about 160,000 distinct CDR3 sequences. The sample comprised blood. These TCRs come from a human donor with ulcerative colitis or Crohn's disease, or a healthy co-twin of an affected twin (not recorded which).

The chain couples TRBV27 to TRBJ2-1; TCRdb selects TRBD1, and the lack of DNA leaves this call unchecked. CDR1 and CDR2 (germline): MNHEY, SMNVEV (reference sequence). The CDR3 has 15 amino acids. The CDR3 is CASSFSVRPGNEQFF.

The J gene is TRBJ2-1, the V gene TRBV6-1; TCRdb's D call of TRBD2 is untestable without DNA. The CDR3 is 16 amino acids. Germline V gives CDR1 MNHNS, CDR2 SASEGT. The CDR3 loop reads CASEGKLAGGINEQFF.

The chain couples TRBV10-2 to TRBJ2-7. Germline CDR1 and CDR2: WSHSY and SAAADI. CDR3 length: 13 residues. CDR3 protein: CASSESRDYEQYF.

CDR3: CASSLDRGSGNTIYF. The chain recombines TRBV5-1 with TRBJ1-3. In germline, CDR1 is SGHRS, CDR2 YFSETQ. The CDR3 contains 15 residues.

The gene calls are TRBV3-1 and TRBJ2-7; TCRdb reports TRBD2, a call that lacks DNA to check it against. This CDR3 has 16 amino acids. In germline, CDR1 is LGHDT, CDR2 YNNKEL (reference sequence). The CDR3 loop is CASSQAASGEGPWSYF.

V usage is TRBV7-3 and J usage is TRBJ2-1; the TRBD2 assignment by TCRdb is unverifiable without DNA. The germline V gene has CDR1 SGHTA and CDR2 FQGTGA. The CDR3 is 17 residues long. CDR3 sequence reads: CASSQGLAGGFWNEQFF.

This chain uses TRBV10-3 with TRBJ1-5; there is no DNA to check the TCRdb D call of TRBD1. Germline V CDR1 and CDR2: ENHRY, SYGVKD. The CDR3 has 14 residues. CDR3 region: CAISAGLSHQPQHF.

The J gene is TRBJ2-1, the V gene TRBV2; TCRdb reports TRBD2, a call that lacks DNA to check it against. The CDR3 is 12 amino acids. Germline lookup yields CDR1 SNHLY and CDR2 FYNNEI. This chain's CDR3 is CASRGRYNEQFF. The variable domain in full, completed from reference TRBV2 and TRBJ2-1, reads EPEVTQTPSHQVTQMGQEVILRCVPISNHLYFYWYRQILGQKVEFLVSFYNNEISEKSEIFDDQFSVERPDGSNFTLKIRSTKLEDSAMYFCASRGRYNEQFFGPGTRLTVL.

The chain recombines TRBV24-1 with TRBJ2-5. CDR1 KGHDR and CDR2 SFDVKD come from the germline V gene. This CDR3 contains 17 residues. CDR3 sequence: CATSDSFLIQSQETQYF.

The chain recombines TRBV9 with TRBJ2-5. Germline V lookup: CDR1 SGDLS, CDR2 YYNGEE. The CDR3 extends over 13 amino acids. The CDR3 protein is CASSGGWGETQYF.

This CDR3 is CAWSETAHTYEQYF. The rearrangement uses TRBV30 and TRBJ2-7. The germline V gene encodes CDR1 GTSNPN and CDR2 SVGIG (reference sequence). CDR3 length equals 14 residues. The entire variable domain, with the rest obtained from reference TRBV30 and TRBJ2-7, is as follows: SQTIHQWPATLVQPVGSPLSLECTVEGTSNPNLYWYRQAAGRGLQLLFYSVGIGQISSEVPQNLSASRPQDRQFILSSKKLLLSDSGFYLCAWSETAHTYEQYFGPGTRLTVT.

The chain couples TRBV30 to TRBJ2-1; no DNA is available, so the TRBD2 call from TCRdb remains unchecked. Germline CDR1 reads GTSNPN; CDR2 reads SVGIG (reference sequence). The CDR3 is 15 residues long. CDR3 amino acids: CAWRPAGGPGDEQFF.

V is TRBV5-1 and J is TRBJ2-5; checking the TCRdb D call of TRBD2 is not possible without DNA. Per germline, CDR1 SGHRS and CDR2 YFSETQ. This CDR3 contains 15 residues. CDR3 loop: CASSLVAAAGETQYF.

The V call is TRBV5-6, the J call TRBJ2-2. The germline CDR1 and CDR2 sequences are SGHDT and YYEEEE. The CDR3 covers 16 residues. CDR3 region: CASSSYGSTNTGELFF. The full variable domain, its missing parts supplied by reference TRBV5-6 and TRBJ2-2, is DAGVTQSPTHLIKTRGQQVTLRCSPKSGHDTVSWYQQALGQGPQFIFQYYEEEERQRGNFPDRFSGHQFPNYSSELNVNALLLGDSALYLCASSSYGSTNTGELFFGEGSRLTVL.

This chain joins TRBV10-3 and TRBJ2-2; the D call of TRBD2 rests on TCRdb alone, since no DNA is present to check it. Germline CDR1 ENHRY, CDR2 SYGVKD. There are 19 residues in the CDR3. CDR3 region: CAISGLTGGPRLDTGELFF.

This chain links TRBV11-2 with TRBJ1-2; TCRdb's D call of TRBD1 is untestable without DNA. This CDR3 has 15 residues. Per the germline V gene, CDR1 is SGHAT and CDR2 is FQNNGV. CDR3 loop: CASSLEGDRYYGYTF.

The CDR3 sequence is CASSQQIQGNTGELFF. V usage is TRBV4-1 and J usage is TRBJ2-2; lacking DNA, the TRBD1 call made by TCRdb goes unchecked. Germline V lookup: CDR1 MGHRA, CDR2 YSYEKL. CDR3 length: 16 amino acids.

CDR3 sequence reads: CAISGPLEQFF. The chain recombines TRBV10-3 with TRBJ2-1; TCRdb lists TRBD1, though no DNA is available to test this call. Germline values: CDR1 ENHRY, CDR2 SYGVKD. The CDR3 is 11 residues long.

The chain carries TRBV7-2 and TRBJ2-1; as DNA is missing, the TRBD1 call by TCRdb cannot be tested. CDR1 and CDR2 from the germline V gene are SGHTA and FQGNSA. CDR3 length: 14 residues. CDR3 sequence reads: CASKRMGENNEQFF.

The V gene is TRBV9, the J gene TRBJ2-7; no DNA is available, so the TRBD2 call from TCRdb remains unchecked. The CDR3 consists of 15 residues. Germline V gene lookup returns CDR1 SGDLS and CDR2 YYNGEE. The CDR3 protein is CASSVLAGKSYEQYF.

The chain has TRBV20-1 and TRBJ2-6; there is no DNA to check the TCRdb D call of TRBD1. The CDR3 has 16 amino acids. From germline, CDR1 is DFQATT and CDR2 SNEGSKA (reference sequence). This CDR3 reads CSASVQGKAGANVLTF.

The chain combines TRBV5-6 with TRBJ2-5. The CDR3 sequence is 13 residues long. Germline loops: CDR1 SGHDT, CDR2 YYEEEE. The CDR3 sequence is CASSLQDRETQYF.

This chain connects TRBV12-3 or TRBV12-4 to TRBJ2-7; no DNA is available, so the TRBD2 call from TCRdb remains unchecked. This CDR3 has 14 amino acids. CDR3 region: CASRRTSGSHEQYF.

The gene calls are TRBV11-2 and TRBJ2-1; TCRdb names TRBD1, which stays unverified in the absence of DNA. CDR1 and CDR2 (germline): SGHAT, FQNNGV. There are 15 residues in the CDR3. The CDR3 sequence: CASSRDRGDQYIQFF.

The J gene is TRBJ2-5, the V gene TRBV18; TCRdb designates TRBD1, a call that cannot be tested without DNA. Germline V gene data show CDR1 as KGHSH and CDR2 as LQKENI. CDR3 size: 15 residues. The CDR3 protein is CASSPWDRAWETQYF.

The chain links TRBV10-3 to TRBJ1-3. CDR1 and CDR2 (germline): ENHRY, SYGVKD. The CDR3 is 11 amino acids. The CDR3 reads CAISELNTIYF.

CDR3 sequence reads: CASSLFQGNEQFF. V and J are TRBV5-1 and TRBJ2-1; TCRdb returns TRBD1, unconfirmable since there is no DNA. The CDR3 contains 13 residues. CDR1 and CDR2 from the germline V gene are SGHRS and YFSETQ.

The V call is TRBV5-1, the J call TRBJ2-5; TCRdb selects TRBD1, and the lack of DNA leaves this call unchecked. Per the germline V gene, CDR1 is SGHRS and CDR2 is YFSETQ. The CDR3 runs to 13 residues. The CDR3 here is CASSSWGEETQYF.